The source of this TCR beta chain is a study of T cells in Graves' hyperthyroidism and ophthalmopathy. Background on the study: Peripheral blood samples were taken at initial diagnosis, prior to any treatment.

With a duration under 2 months, the hyperthyroidism was newly diagnosed in patients aged 18 to 65. Progressors' blood was drawn at hyperthyroidism diagnosis, before ophthalmopathy symptoms. As concerns this clonotype: Its antigen is currently unknown.

V shed 5 bases, J shed 2 bases, and the junction held 4 bases outside the gene matches. This CDR3 comprises 14 residues. Germline V CDR1 and CDR2: LNHDA, SQIVND (reference sequence). Overall study results and limits: Researchers report that a 13 V-J model separated ophthalmopathy from stable hyperthyroidism.

Researchers took RNA transcripts and amplified the TCR beta CDR3 regions from them. The TCR CDR3 first-round RT-PCR relied on the HTBI primer set. TCRdb used MiXCR to reprocess the multiplex PCR reads, holding one entry per CDR3 protein. The data show 300,000 to 450,000 distinct CDR3 sequences, approximately 15% seen once. This sequence was found in a woman between 18 and 30 years old with Graves' hyperthyroidism that later progressed to Graves' ophthalmopathy. Sequencing was carried out using blood. The chain couples TRBV19 to TRBJ1-2; 8 nucleotides line up with TRBD1. The DNA for the CDR3 is TGTGCCAGTAGTCCGACAGGGGCAAACTATGGCTACACCTTC. Translating it yields CASSPTGANYGYTF.